This TCR beta chain originates from a study of PD-L1 blockade in urothelial cancer (dated by TCRdb to between 2016 and 2019). Background on the whole study: All patients started therapy around 2014 and received atezolizumab 1,200 mg intravenously every 3 weeks. Durable clinical benefit was defined as a progression-free survival longer than 6 months, and TCR features were additionally tested against progression-free survival and overall survival. An ECOG performance status of 0 or 1 was recorded for the patients, and 0 to 3 prior chemotherapy regimens had been received by the patients. The study, an exploratory multi-omic analysis, examined somatic, immune and clinical correlates of response to PD-L1 blockade with atezolizumab in urothelial cancer. Blood samples were analyzed at two time points: 3 weeks after treatment start (second dose) and 6 weeks after treatment start. Approximately 29 patients had pretreatment blood TCR-seq, about 25 had at least one posttreatment blood collection, and about 25 had tumor TCR-seq. Fewer than ten patients achieved durable clinical benefit and fewer than 25 did not. In the same patients, pretreatment tumors underwent whole exome sequencing and RNA sequencing in addition to TCR sequencing. TCR sequencing covered pretreatment tumor samples and matched, serially collected peripheral blood taken before and after atezolizumab treatment. A median of around 150,000 T cells and approximately 86,000 unique TCRs was obtained from blood samples, and a median clonality of around 0.08 was observed. About 85% of the 29 patients were identified as males with urothelial cancer of bladder origin, and a prior smoking history was reported by 18 of 29 patients. The study at large found these results: Improved progression-free and overall survival was found to be associated with pretreatment peripheral blood TCR clonality below the median. Because the sample size was small (n of about 29) and many exploratory analyses were performed, the results are intended to be hypothesis-generating. At 3 weeks after the start of treatment, tumor-associated TCR clones in peripheral blood had expanded more in patients with durable benefit (n ≈ 24, p = 0.022).

The cohort included some 30 patients with locally advanced or metastatic urothelial carcinoma who were treated at Memorial Sloan Kettering on a trial protocol. Peripheral blood mononuclear cells were collected pretreatment and during treatment, at between 1 and 8 total time points per patient. The Qiagen DNeasy Blood extraction kit was used to purify genomic DNA from total PBMCs and tumor samples. PBMCs were collected pretreatment and during treatment, and were isolated and stored as previously described. Synthetic TCR analog templates were spiked into each PCR to estimate absolute template abundance from read counts. TCRbeta CDR3 regions were amplified from genomic DNA with bias-controlled V and J gene primers using the immunoSEQ assay. Sequencing of rearranged TCRbeta segments was done at approximately 20X coverage. The paper's processing steps were these. Sequencing errors were corrected by clustering and CDR3s were annotated against IMGT to assign V, D and J genes. Out-of-frame and stop-codon sequences were excluded, and only productive TCRbeta rearrangements were used in downstream analyses. Clonality was computed as one minus Shannon entropy normalized by the log of the number of unique productive sequences. Fisher's exact test with Benjamini-Hochberg correction, using a cutoff of adjusted p below 0.01, was how clones that differed between time points or between blood and tumor were identified. In its TCRdb copy, this immuneACCESS table keeps in-frame sequences only and misses some clones. Where compared with another copy, unresolved V genes explain less than half of these, and the others have no known cause. V and J calls and clone size are given by that table; D and trimming were obtained from the DNA. The sample profile shows tens of thousands of clones; around 84% of them were found once. The top ten clones comprise less than 5.5% of the sample.

From the cysteine up to the phenylalanine, the CDR3 has a length of 15 residues. CDR3 DNA only is kept here, 45 bases in frame from base 1. At the junction V is shortened by 7 bases and J by 2 bases, with 18 bases in between. CDR1 is given as MNHNY and CDR2 as SVGAGI, both from the germline V gene (reference sequence). This clone was observed a single time. The target of this receptor is not known. No much larger clone is present one base from it, and per-base qualities are unavailable. The TCR comes from a man aged 65 to 79 with urothelial cancer. The rearranged segments are TRBV6-6 and TRBJ2-7, with a weak D call of TRBD1 (6 bases match). The source material was PBMCs, sampled around atezolizumab (anti-PD-L1) treatment. The DNA sequence follows: TGTGCCAGCAATAACCGGGACATGGGGGCCTACGAGCAGTACTTC. Translation gives CASNNRDMGAYEQYF.